This TCR beta chain came from a study of T cell changes during pregnancy in multiple sclerosis. Germline V gives CDR1 MDHEN, CDR2 SYDVKM. CDR3 length equals 14 residues. The V gene end was trimmed by 1 base and the J gene end by 4 bases; junction bases not matched to a gene: 3. Profiling relied on immunoSEQ multiplex PCR, and the TCRdb table lists in-frame clones only, not all of them. The sample consists of approximately 41,000 clones, about 94% of them appearing once. The rearrangement uses TRBV28 and TRBJ2-7; TRBD1 aligns across 8 bases. Material: CD8+ T cells from peripheral blood mononuclear cells, obtained in the third trimester of pregnancy. This clonotype was sampled from a female donor with multiple sclerosis, enrolled in a pregnancy study. Here the CDR3 reads CASSLYRGRYEQYF. CDR3 sequence (DNA): TGTGCCAGCAGTTTATACAGGGGGAGGTACGAGCAGTACTTC.